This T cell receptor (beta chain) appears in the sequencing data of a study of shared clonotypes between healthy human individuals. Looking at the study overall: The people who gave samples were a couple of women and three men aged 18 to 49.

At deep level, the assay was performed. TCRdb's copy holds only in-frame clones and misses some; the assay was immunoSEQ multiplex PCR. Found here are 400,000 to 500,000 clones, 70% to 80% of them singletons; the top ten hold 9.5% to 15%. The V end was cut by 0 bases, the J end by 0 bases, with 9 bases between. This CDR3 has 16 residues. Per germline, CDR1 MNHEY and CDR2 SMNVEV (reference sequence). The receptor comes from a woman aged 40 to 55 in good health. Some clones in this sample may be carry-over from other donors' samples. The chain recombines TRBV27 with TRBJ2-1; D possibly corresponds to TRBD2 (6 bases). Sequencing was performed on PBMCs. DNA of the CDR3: TGTGCCAGCAGTTTATCTAGCGGAGGCTCCTACAATGAGCAGTTCTTC. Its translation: CASSLSSGGSYNEQFF.